Below, 13 T cell receptor beta chains from the same sample are listed, as sequenced in a study of blood T cell repertoires in COVID-19. Clones were sequenced by immunoSEQ multiplex PCR, and TCRdb holds only the in-frame ones, with some missing. This sample has over 400,000 clones, with less than 90% found just once. Material: peripheral blood. The receptors originated from a woman in her forties or fifties with COVID-19, enrolled during active disease.

V usage is TRBV19 and J usage is TRBJ1-1, with 7 bases fitting TRBD1. Germline CDR1 and CDR2: LNHDA and SQIVND (reference sequence). The CDR3 runs 16 residues. V was clipped by 2 bases and J by 5 bases; unmatched bases: 11. CDR3 region: CASSISGNRGSTEAFF. The CDR3 DNA follows: TGTGCCAGTAGTATAAGTGGGAACAGGGGAAGTACTGAAGCTTTCTTT.

This chain joins TRBV2 and TRBJ2-3; the match to TRBD2 covers 8 bases. V shed 6 bases and J 3 bases; nucleotides not matched to a gene: 2. Germline values: CDR1 SNHLY, CDR2 FYNNEI. This CDR3 has 13 residues. The CDR3, as DNA: TGTGCCAGCAGACGGGGGGGAACAGATACGCAGTATTTT. It yields the protein CASRRGGTDTQYF.

The chain joins TRBV28 to TRBJ1-1, with no clear D. The V end lost 8 bases, the J end lost 7 bases, and 14 bases lay between the germline ends. Germline lookup yields CDR1 MDHEN and CDR2 SYDVKM. This CDR3 is 12 amino acids long. This chain's CDR3 is CASVVSGDEAFF. The DNA of the CDR3 is TGTGCCAGCGTCGTGTCCGGGGATGAAGCTTTCTTT.

The chain has TRBV7-6 and TRBJ2-7; 9 positions agree with TRBD2. The junction had 5 bases not matched to a gene; V was cut back by 3 bases and J by 5 bases. CDR1 and CDR2 from the germline V gene are SGHVS and FNYEAQ. This CDR3 has 14 amino acids. The CDR3 DNA reads TGTGCCAGCAGCTTCGCAGCGGGGGGACACGAGCAGTACTTC. This translates into CASSFAAGGHEQYF.

This clone was observed a few times. The rearrangement joins TRBV19 to TRBJ1-1; the D is unclear. Trimming stripped 10 bases from V and 4 bases from J, with 16 bases between. The length of the CDR3 is 13 residues. The germline CDR1 and CDR2 sequences are LNHDA and SQIVND (reference sequence). The chain's CDR3 is CATLPGVPTEAFF. CDR3 in DNA: TGTGCCACACTCCCCGGGGTGCCCACTGAAGCTTTCTTT.

The chain is built from TRBV5-4 and TRBJ2-1, with D tentatively TRBD1 (5 bases). The CDR3 loop spans 16 amino acids. The V and J ends lost 4 bases and 9 bases respectively, with 23 bases between them. Germline CDR1 SGHNT, CDR2 YYREEE (reference sequence). The CDR3 is CASSEPQGLLGREQFF. The CDR3 bases are TGTGCCAGCAGCGAACCCCAGGGATTGCTAGGGCGTGAGCAGTTCTTC.

V gene TRBV7-7 combines with J gene TRBJ2-7; TRBD1 agrees at 7 bases. The trim removed 5 bases at V and 2 bases at J, leaving 9 bases unmatched. CDR3 length: 15 amino acids. CDR1 and CDR2 from the germline V gene are SSHAT and FNYEAQ (reference sequence). The CDR3 sequence is CASSPRTGSTYEQYF. The CDR3 bases are TGTGCCAGCAGCCCTCGGACAGGTTCGACCTACGAGCAGTACTTC.

V gene TRBV9 combines with J gene TRBJ2-3; weak D call: TRBD1 (5 bases). CDR3 length equals 16 residues. Germline V CDR1 and CDR2: SGDLS, YYNGEE. V was trimmed by 0 bases and J by 0 bases, leaving 11 bases between them. CDR3 nucleotide sequence: TGTGCCAGCAGCGTAGCCCAGGGCAGGAGCACAGATACGCAGTATTTT. This gives the protein CASSVAQGRSTDTQYF. Full variable domain (rest looked up from reference TRBV9 and TRBJ2-3): DSGVTQTPKHLITATGQRVTLRCSPRSGDLSVYWYQQSLDQGLQFLIQYYNGEERAKGNILERFSAQQFPDLHSELNLSSLELGDSALYFCASSVAQGRSTDTQYFGPGTRLTVL.

This rearrangement joins TRBV5-6 to TRBJ2-3; D is unclear. With 4 bases removed from V and 1 base from J, the gap between germline ends came to 7 bases. This CDR3 is built from 13 residues. Germline values: CDR1 SGHDT, CDR2 YYEEEE. CDR3 sequence reads: CASSPYGTDTQYF. The CDR3 nucleotides read TGTGCCAGCAGCCCCTATGGCACAGATACGCAGTATTTT. Drawing the rest from reference TRBV5-6 and TRBJ2-3, the complete variable domain is DAGVTQSPTHLIKTRGQQVTLRCSPKSGHDTVSWYQQALGQGPQFIFQYYEEEERQRGNFPDRFSGHQFPNYSSELNVNALLLGDSALYLCASSPYGTDTQYFGPGTRLTVL.

This clone was counted once. The chain combines TRBV15 with TRBJ2-3; D perhaps matches TRBD2 (5 bases). The CDR3 spans 16 residues. From germline, CDR1 is LNHNV and CDR2 YYDKDF (reference sequence). Trimming removed 3 bases from V and 5 bases from J, with 18 bases in between. CDR3 loop: CATSRRRASAGDTQYF. CDR3 sequence (DNA): TGTGCCACCAGCAGGAGACGGGCCTCCGCGGGAGATACGCAGTATTTT.

The chain links TRBV5-6 to TRBJ2-5; 9 positions agree with TRBD2. J lost 2 bases, V lost 4 bases, and 9 bases had no gene match. This CDR3 spans 16 amino acids. Germline V gene data show CDR1 as SGHDT and CDR2 as YYEEEE. The CDR3, as DNA: TGTGCCAGCAGCATACATTCTAGCGGGGAGCAAGAGACCCAGTACTTC. This codes for CASSIHSSGEQETQYF.

The rearrangement joins TRBV19 to TRBJ2-2; 11 nucleotides agree with TRBD1. Trimming at V came to 5 bases and at J to 6 bases, leaving 8 bases not matched to a gene. Germline CDR1 LNHDA, CDR2 SQIVND (reference sequence). The CDR3 is made up of 16 amino acids. This CDR3 is CASSLSRDRGAGELFF. CDR3 nucleotide sequence: TGTGCCAGTAGTCTTTCCCGGGACAGGGGGGCCGGGGAGCTGTTTTTT.

The V call is TRBV19, the J call TRBJ1-1, with D perhaps matching TRBD1 (5 bases). Germline CDR1 reads LNHDA; CDR2 reads SQIVND (reference sequence). Trimming took off 5 bases at V and 2 bases at J, with 15 bases between the two ends. The CDR3 runs 15 residues. The CDR3 loop is CASSLHYTGNTEAFF. CDR3 DNA sequence: TGTGCCAGTAGTCTACACTACACAGGCAACACTGAAGCTTTCTTT. Drawing the rest from reference TRBV19 and TRBJ1-1, the complete variable domain is DGGITQSPKYLFRKEGQNVTLSCEQNLNHDAMYWYRQDPGQGLRLIYYSQIVNDFQKGDIAEGYSVSREKKESFPLTVTSAQKNPTAFYLCASSLHYTGNTEAFFGQGTRLTVV.